The 9 T cell receptor beta chains given below trace back to one sample, sequenced in a study of shared clonotypes between healthy human individuals. Sequenced by immunoSEQ multiplex PCR; TCRdb stores in-frame clones only, minus some. The sample has roughly 2 million clones, roughly 96% seen once. Sequenced: naive CD4+ T cells sorted from blood. The subset is: CD45RA+ positively selected. The source of these receptors is a man aged 18 to 30 in good health.

Here the CDR3 reads CASSRFSGVAETQYF. The CDR3 region has the DNA TGTGCCAGCAGCCGCTTCTCTGGGGTTGCGGAGACCCAGTACTTC. This rearrangement joins TRBV14 to TRBJ2-5; no definite D call. The length of the CDR3 is 15 residues. V lost 4 bases, J lost 5 bases, and 17 bases lay in between. Germline loops: CDR1 SGHDN, CDR2 FVKESK.

The chain joins TRBV10-3 to TRBJ2-7, with D perhaps given as TRBD1 or TRBD2 (5 bases each). Trimming pared 10 bases from V and 3 bases from J, leaving 19 bases between. Germline loops: CDR1 ENHRY, CDR2 SYGVKD. CDR3 length equals 14 residues. DNA for the CDR3: TGTGCCACAGGGACGGGGAAGACGGGCTACGAGCAGTACTTC. As protein: CATGTGKTGYEQYF.

The V and J genes are TRBV6-5 and TRBJ2-1, with D uncertain. Trimming took off 6 bases at V and 10 bases at J, with 22 bases between the two ends. CDR1 is MNHEY, CDR2 SVGAGI, per germline. This CDR3 comprises 15 residues. CDR3 sequence (DNA): TGTGCCAGCAGCACCCCCGGACGGACCGTAAAAGAGCAGTTCTTC. Its protein is CASSTPGRTVKEQFF.

This rearrangement joins TRBV2 to TRBJ2-3; TRBD1 matches 7 bases. The trim removed 1 base at V and 0 bases at J, leaving 10 bases unmatched. The CDR3 is made up of 18 amino acids. The germline gives CDR1 SNHLY, CDR2 FYNNEI. The CDR3 DNA is TGTGCCAGCAGTGAAGTTGCCGACCGGGACAGTAGCACAGATACGCAGTATTTT. Translated: CASSEVADRDSSTDTQYF. The full variable domain, rest sourced from reference TRBV2 and TRBJ2-3, is EPEVTQTPSHQVTQMGQEVILRCVPISNHLYFYWYRQILGQKVEFLVSFYNNEISEKSEIFDDQFSVERPDGSNFTLKIRSTKLEDSAMYFCASSEVADRDSSTDTQYFGPGTRLTVL.

About this clone itself: Other DNA variants within this sample encode the same CDR3. The rearrangement joins TRBV5-1 to TRBJ2-3; TRBD1 agrees at 7 bases. In germline, CDR1 is SGHRS, CDR2 YFSETQ. The CDR3 covers 15 residues. V lost 4 bases, J lost 3 bases, and 8 bases stayed unmatched. The CDR3 region has the DNA TGCGCCAGCAGCCTAGGGGGCTTAAGGACAGATACGCAGTATTTT. Translated, it gives CASSLGGLRTDTQYF.

V gene TRBV30 combines with J gene TRBJ1-4, with D unclear. V shed 1 base and J shed 4 bases, with 4 bases lying between them. Germline assignment: CDR1 GTSNPN and CDR2 SVGIG (reference sequence). There are 12 residues in the CDR3. CDR3 amino acids: CAWSEVNEKLFF. The CDR3 bases are TGTGCCTGGAGTGAGGTTAATGAAAAACTGTTTTTT.

V gene TRBV9 combines with J gene TRBJ1-5; 7 positions agree with TRBD1. Germline loops: CDR1 SGDLS, CDR2 YYNGEE. The CDR3 runs 15 residues. J was trimmed by 0 bases and V by 4 bases; bases with no gene match: 4. CDR3 in amino acids: CASSTTGSSNQPQHF. CDR3 sequence (DNA): TGTGCCAGCAGCACGACAGGGAGTAGCAATCAGCCCCAGCATTTT.

This chain uses TRBV29-1 with TRBJ2-7, with 15 bases identical to TRBD2. Germline V gene lookup returns CDR1 SQVTM and CDR2 ANQGSEA. The CDR3 consists of 17 residues. The J segment lost 11 bases and the V segment lost 7 bases, leaving 21 bases of the junction unmatched. CDR3 sequence reads: CSATAQGTSGRTTPEYF. In nucleotides, the CDR3 is TGCAGCGCCACGGCACAGGGGACTAGCGGGAGGACTACCCCGGAGTACTTC.

There are a few counts of this clone. The chain joins TRBV18 to TRBJ1-5; D not resolved. Trimming took 2 bases from V and 6 from J, leaving 8 bases between them. Germline V CDR1 and CDR2: KGHSH, LQKENI. The CDR3 runs to 13 residues. The CDR3 DNA reads as TGTGCCAGCTCACCAGGGGTCAGTCAGCCCCAGCATTTT. It yields the protein CASSPGVSQPQHF.